The 26 T cell receptor beta chains in this list originate from one sample, sequenced in a study of cytomegalovirus exposure and HLA in healthy donors. It was with 60 Vbeta and 13 Jbeta primers that the PCR ran. TCRdb's table, derived via immunoSEQ multiplex PCR, lists solely in-frame clones and lacks some. The data show about 89,000 clones, with 85% seen just once and 6.5% to 8.5% held by the top ten. Material for sequencing was PBMCs. These receptor sequences come from a man aged 40-50 years in good health and CMV-seropositive.

The V call is TRBV19, the J call TRBJ1-2, with D possibly TRBD1 on 5 matching bases. The V and J ends lost 7 bases and 7 bases respectively, with 25 bases between them. The CDR3 has 16 residues. Per the germline V gene, CDR1 is LNHDA and CDR2 is SQIVND (reference sequence). CDR3 in DNA: TGTGCCAGTAACTCTTGGGAGGGGAACCCTATCTCTGGCTACACCTTC. Translating it yields CASNSWEGNPISGYTF.

This clone occurred a few times. The rearrangement links TRBV7-9 to TRBJ2-1; D possibly corresponds to TRBD2 (5 bases). The CDR3 extends over 17 amino acids. Germline values: CDR1 SEHNR, CDR2 FQNEAQ (reference sequence). V lost 4 bases and J 1 base, leaving 17 bases between the germline ends. The CDR3 sequence: CASSYVPGIRSYNEQFF. As DNA, the CDR3 is TGTGCCAGCAGCTATGTTCCCGGGATAAGATCCTACAATGAGCAGTTCTTC.

V and J are TRBV5-4 and TRBJ1-6; possibly TRBD1 for D (5 bases). This CDR3 has 14 amino acids. V lost 4 bases, J lost 14 bases, and 19 bases lay in between. Germline V CDR1 and CDR2: SGHNT, YYREEE (reference sequence). The DNA of the CDR3 is TGTGCCAGCAGCCAGTGGGGCGGGGGATGGGCCCTCCACTTT. This gives the protein CASSQWGGGWALHF. Full variable domain (outside the CDR3, taken from reference TRBV5-4 and TRBJ1-6): ETGVTQSPTHLIKTRGQQVTLRCSSQSGHNTVSWYQQALGQGPQFIFQYYREEENGRGNFPPRFSGLQFPNYSSELNVNALELDDSALYLCASSQWGGGWALHFGNGTRLTVT.

This chain joins TRBV28 and TRBJ2-7; the match to TRBD2 covers 8 bases. In germline, CDR1 is MDHEN, CDR2 SYDVKM. The CDR3 spans 14 residues. With 3 bases clipped from V and 3 bases from J, the junction kept 4 bases outside the gene matches. CDR3 DNA sequence: TGTGCCAGCAGTTTCTCTAGCGGGTACTACGAGCAGTACTTC. Translation gives CASSFSSGYYEQYF.

The V and J genes are TRBV2 and TRBJ1-2; no reliable D call. The V end lost 1 base, the J end lost 7 bases, and 10 bases lay between the germline ends. The CDR3 extends over 13 amino acids. Germline V gene data show CDR1 as SNHLY and CDR2 as FYNNEI. The CDR3 region is CASSEVGASGYTF. CDR3 bases: TGTGCCAGCAGTGAAGTAGGAGCTAGTGGCTACACCTTC.

This chain uses TRBV28 with TRBJ2-2; unclear D gene. The CDR3 covers 14 residues. Trimming stripped 7 bases from V and 3 bases from J, with 12 bases between. Germline V gives CDR1 MDHEN, CDR2 SYDVKM. The CDR3 nucleotides are TGTGCCAGCATGGGTGTCGGGTACACCGGGGAGCTGTTTTTT. This encodes CASMGVGYTGELFF.

This chain uses TRBV6-5 with TRBJ1-1; D perhaps matches TRBD1 (5 bases). V was cut by 2 bases and J by 4 bases, with 8 bases left in between. This CDR3 contains 13 residues. Germline V CDR1 and CDR2: MNHEY, SVGAGI. CDR3 coding DNA: TGTGCCAGCAGTTACCAGGGCACCACTGAAGCTTTCTTT. This gives the protein CASSYQGTTEAFF.

This chain connects TRBV5-4 to TRBJ2-1; 9 bases match TRBD2. Germline CDR1 reads SGHNT; CDR2 reads YYREEE (reference sequence). The CDR3 consists of 16 residues. V gave up 3 bases and J gave up 1 base; unmatched junction bases: 5. CDR3 sequence reads: CASSSRAGGSYNEQFF. In DNA form, the CDR3 reads TGTGCCAGCAGCTCCCGGGCGGGAGGGTCCTACAATGAGCAGTTCTTC.

This clone has a handful of counts. The V gene is TRBV25-1, the J gene TRBJ1-5, with 9 bases that match TRBD1. The CDR3 totals 17 residues. CDR1 MGHDK and CDR2 SYGVNS come from the germline V gene. V shed 2 bases, J shed 3 bases, and the junction held 8 bases outside the gene matches. In DNA, the CDR3 is TGTGCCAGCAGTGAAAGCGGACAGGGGACCACCAATCAGCCCCAGCATTTT. This gives the protein CASSESGQGTTNQPQHF.

The rearrangement links TRBV21-1 to TRBJ2-7; TRBD2 was called by the table and not checked on the DNA. TRBV21-1 is designated a pseudogene. This CDR3 region has 14 residues. CDR3 in DNA: TGTGCCAGCAGCTTCCGGACTCCACTCTACGAGCAGTACTTC. Protein: CASSFRTPLYEQYF.

The chain joins TRBV15 to TRBJ2-7, with a tentative D call TRBD2 (6 bases). CDR3 length: 15 amino acids. Trimming shortened V by 3 bases and J by 6 bases, and 18 bases separated the two germline ends. The germline V gene encodes CDR1 LNHNV and CDR2 YYDKDF (reference sequence). The CDR3 protein is CATSRVGLRRGEQYF. The CDR3 DNA is TGTGCCACCAGCAGGGTGGGACTGCGGAGGGGCGAGCAGTACTTC.

The chain employs TRBV2 and TRBJ2-1; TRBD2 aligns across 13 bases. Unmatched junction bases numbered 8, after V lost 5 bases and J lost 4 bases. Per germline, CDR1 SNHLY and CDR2 FYNNEI. CDR3 length equals 17 residues. CDR3 protein: CASSYSGLAGVYNEQFF. DNA of the CDR3: TGTGCCAGCAGTTACTCTGGACTAGCGGGGGTTTACAATGAGCAGTTCTTC.

This rearrangement joins TRBV25-1 to TRBJ1-4; TRBD1 matches at 9 bases. Trimming took 2 bases from V and 5 from J; bases not matched to a gene: 6. The CDR3 sequence is 16 residues long. From germline, CDR1 is MGHDK and CDR2 SYGVNS. CDR3: CASSEHQQGANEKLFF. DNA of the CDR3: TGTGCCAGCAGTGAACACCAACAGGGGGCGAATGAAAAACTGTTTTTT.

The chain employs TRBV5-1 and TRBJ2-7; 11 positions agree with TRBD2. J was trimmed by 6 bases and V by 3 bases; bases with no gene match: 5. The CDR3 sequence is 14 residues long. Looked up from germline, CDR1 is SGHRS and CDR2 is YFSETQ. CDR3 DNA sequence: TGCGCCAGCAGCTCTACTAGCGGGAGTGTCGAGCAGTACTTC. This gives the protein CASSSTSGSVEQYF.

By sample share, this clone is medium-sized. V is TRBV12-5 and J is TRBJ1-6; TRBD1 matches 9 bases. Germline assignment: CDR1 LGHNT and CDR2 FRNRAP. After removal of 2 bases from V and 0 bases from J, the junction contained 8 bases not matched to a gene. This CDR3 has 19 residues. CDR3 DNA sequence: TGTGCTAGTGGTTTGCTCGGACAGGGGAAGAGCTCCTATAATTCACCCCTCCACTTT. It specifies CASGLLGQGKSSYNSPLHF.

Concerning this clone: Mismatch with germline at one junction end may stem from a read error. The genes are TRBV11-2 and TRBJ2-7, with 7 nucleotides matching TRBD1. The CDR3 runs 13 residues. CDR1 and CDR2 (germline): SGHAT, FQNNGV. CDR3 bases: TGTGCCAGCAGCTTAGAGGTCGGGACAGTACCCTTTTTC. It is translated as CASSLEVGTVPFF. Drawing the rest from reference TRBV11-2 and TRBJ2-7, the complete variable domain is EAGVAQSPRYKIIEKRQSVAFWCNPISGHATLYWYQQILGQGPKLLIQFQNNGVVDDSQLPKDRFSAERLKGVDSTLKIQPAKLEDSAVYLCASSLEVGTVPFFGPGTRLTVT.

The chain couples TRBV18 to TRBJ1-1, with TRBD1 as a possible D gene (6 bases). Germline V gene data show CDR1 as KGHSH and CDR2 as LQKENI. The CDR3 covers 11 residues. The germline V and J ends were trimmed by 6 bases and 8 bases, with 10 bases remaining between them. This CDR3 is CASSRGEEAFF. CDR3 bases: TGTGCCAGCTCCAGGGGCGAAGAAGCTTTCTTT. The entire variable domain, with the rest obtained from reference TRBV18 and TRBJ1-1, is as follows: NAGVMQNPRHLVRRRGQEARLRCSPMKGHSHVYWYRQLPEEGLKFMVYLQKENIIDESGMPKERFSAEFPKEGPSILRIQQVVRGDSAAYFCASSRGEEAFFGQGTRLTVV.

The genes are TRBV11-2 and TRBJ2-1, with TRBD2 matching 9 bases. Losses at the gene ends were 2 bases for V and 6 bases for J; bases not matched to a gene: 5. The CDR3 is made up of 15 amino acids. The V gene's germline CDR1 is SGHAT and CDR2 FQNNGV. Written as DNA, the CDR3 is TGTGCCAGCAGCTTAACTAGCGGGTCCCTCAATGAGCAGTTCTTC. This codes for CASSLTSGSLNEQFF. Based on the CDR3 plus reference TRBV11-2 and TRBJ2-1, the full variable domain is EAGVAQSPRYKIIEKRQSVAFWCNPISGHATLYWYQQILGQGPKLLIQFQNNGVVDDSQLPKDRFSAERLKGVDSTLKIQPAKLEDSAVYLCASSLTSGSLNEQFFGPGTRLTVL.

The genes are TRBV19 and TRBJ1-5; D not resolved. The CDR3 totals 16 residues. From germline, CDR1 is LNHDA and CDR2 SQIVND (reference sequence). Trimming took 0 bases from V and 6 from J, leaving 15 bases between them. The CDR3 is CASSIDPRRVGQPQHF. For the CDR3, the DNA is TGTGCCAGTAGTATAGATCCCAGACGGGTCGGTCAGCCCCAGCATTTT. Complete variable domain (other parts from reference TRBV19 and TRBJ1-5): DGGITQSPKYLFRKEGQNVTLSCEQNLNHDAMYWYRQDPGQGLRLIYYSQIVNDFQKGDIAEGYSVSREKKESFPLTVTSAQKNPTAFYLCASSIDPRRVGQPQHFGDGTRLSIL.

The V and J genes are TRBV4-1 and TRBJ2-6, with D maybe TRBD1 (6 bases). With 4 bases removed from V and 0 bases from J, the gap between germline ends came to 13 bases. Germline assignment: CDR1 MGHRA and CDR2 YSYEKL. The CDR3 is 17 residues long. The CDR3 nucleotides are TGCGCCAGCAGCCCCCGGGACATGAACTCTGGGGCCAACGTCCTGACTTTC. This sequence encodes CASSPRDMNSGANVLTF.

This chain connects TRBV6-1 to TRBJ2-1; tentative D call: TRBD2 (5 bases). The CDR3 sequence is 15 residues long. Germline lookup yields CDR1 MNHNS and CDR2 SASEGT. Trimming removed 2 bases from V and 7 bases from J, with 15 bases in between. The CDR3 spells CASSEISRVRNEQFF. In DNA form, the CDR3 reads TGTGCCAGCAGTGAAATCTCGAGGGTTCGGAATGAGCAGTTCTTC.

V usage is TRBV15 and J usage is TRBJ2-7; the D is unclear. The CDR3 spans 13 residues. Trimming pared 0 bases from V and 0 bases from J, leaving 3 bases between. CDR1 and CDR2 from the germline V gene are LNHNV and YYDKDF (reference sequence). The CDR3 is CATSRESSYEQYF. The CDR3 DNA follows: TGTGCCACCAGCAGAGAGAGCTCCTACGAGCAGTACTTC. Complete variable domain (other parts from reference TRBV15 and TRBJ2-7): DAMVIQNPRYQVTQFGKPVTLSCSQTLNHNVMYWYQQKSSQAPKLLFHYYDKDFNNEADTPDNFQSRRPNTSFCFLDIRSPGLGDTAMYLCATSRESSYEQYFGPGTRLTVT.

V gene TRBV7-3 combines with J gene TRBJ2-7, with 8 bases aligning to TRBD2. The CDR3 contains 13 residues. V was clipped by 1 base and J by 6 bases; unmatched bases: 2. Germline CDR1 reads SGHTA; CDR2 reads FQGTGA. CDR3 residues: CASSLMGTSEQYF. The CDR3 DNA reads as TGTGCCAGCAGCTTAATGGGGACTAGCGAGCAGTACTTC.

The V call is TRBV4-1, the J call TRBJ2-2; a weak D match, TRBD1 (6 bases). V lost 5 bases to trimming and J lost 6 bases, with 10 bases between them. Germline CDR1 MGHRA, CDR2 YSYEKL. The CDR3 has 13 amino acids. For the CDR3, the DNA is TGCGCCAGCAGCGCACAGGGAGCCGGGGAGCTGTTTTTT. Its protein product is CASSAQGAGELFF.

Turning to this clone: In the same sample, other DNA sequences code for this CDR3. This chain links TRBV5-1 with TRBJ2-7, with a possible D match to TRBD2 (5 bases). The CDR3 consists of 14 residues. V gave up 0 bases and J gave up 0 bases, with 7 bases separating them. The germline V gene encodes CDR1 SGHRS and CDR2 YFSETQ. DNA of the CDR3: TGCGCCAGCAGCTTGGGTGGGAGCTCCTACGAGCAGTACTTC. It specifies CASSLGGSSYEQYF.

This rearrangement joins TRBV5-1 to TRBJ2-2, with TRBD1 as a possible D gene (6 bases). The CDR3 is 14 residues long. V was trimmed by 4 bases and J by 4 bases, leaving 11 bases between them. Germline CDR1 is SGHRS and CDR2 is YFSETQ. The CDR3 bases are TGCGCCAGCAGCCCCGGGACACTCACCGGGGAGCTGTTTTTT. The encoded protein is CASSPGTLTGELFF.